The source of this TCR beta chain is a study of response to subunit inactivated influenza vaccine. TCRdb re-called the RT-PCR reads with MiXCR, one entry per CDR3 protein. This table holds 500,000 to 750,000 distinct CDR3 sequences, roughly 15% found once. This clonotype was observed at least ten times. What it recognizes is unknown. Study-wide points: Every seasonal influenza vaccination brings in few new T cells, the authors suggested.

Germline-derived CDR1 and CDR2 are KGHDR and SFDVKD. V lost 7 bases and J lost 7, with 9 bases in between. The CDR3 length is 12 residues. Sample: PBMCs from blood, taken roughly 13 days after vaccination. The genes are TRBV24-1 and TRBJ2-2; D uncertain. This receptor was identified in a man in his fifties or sixties who received an inactivated influenza vaccine. The CDR3 DNA sequence: TGTGCCACCAGCACCTTCGGCGGGGAGCTGTTTTTT. This encodes CATSTFGGELFF.